This passage covers 19 T cell receptor beta chains from one sample sequenced in a study of blood T cell repertoires in COVID-19. Data came from immunoSEQ multiplex PCR; TCRdb stores just in-frame clones and leaves some out. The sample consists of about 75,000 clones, about four fifths of them appearing once. The sequenced sample was peripheral blood. These receptors all come from a woman of 80 years or more with active or convalescent COVID-19.

The chain carries TRBV4-3 and TRBJ2-2; D uncertain. The CDR3 spans 16 residues. V shed 6 bases and J shed 6 bases, with 20 bases lying between them. Germline V gene sequence: CDR1 LGHNA, CDR2 YSLEER. CDR3 DNA: TGCGCCAGCAGTCCCGCTAAGATACTTATCCCCGGGGAGCTGTTTTTT. Its protein product is CASSPAKILIPGELFF.

This chain joins TRBV5-1 and TRBJ1-4; 7 bases match TRBD1. V was pared by 5 bases and J by 7 bases, with 11 bases of the junction left unmatched. This CDR3 contains 15 residues. From germline, CDR1 is SGHRS and CDR2 YFSETQ. CDR3 in amino acids: CASRTNTGDGEKLFF. The CDR3, as DNA: TGCGCCAGCAGAACCAATACAGGGGACGGTGAAAAACTGTTTTTT.

This clone was seen a few times. The chain links TRBV11-2 to TRBJ2-1, with 7 bases that match TRBD2. After removal of 1 base from V and 9 bases from J, the junction contained 15 bases not matched to a gene. CDR1 is SGHAT and CDR2 is FQNNGV in the germline V gene. The CDR3 consists of 17 residues. CDR3 residues: CASSLVLGRDYGGEQFF. CDR3 DNA sequence: TGTGCCAGCAGCTTAGTTCTCGGACGGGACTACGGGGGTGAGCAGTTCTTC.

The chain is built from TRBV7-9 and TRBJ1-1, with a possible D match to TRBD1 (6 bases). With 5 bases removed from V and 3 bases from J, the gap between germline ends came to 10 bases. The CDR3 covers 13 residues. Germline V gene data show CDR1 as SEHNR and CDR2 as FQNEAQ (reference sequence). CDR3 sequence: CASSLQGYTEAFF. CDR3 DNA: TGTGCCAGCAGCCTCCAGGGGTACACTGAAGCTTTCTTT.

The chain has TRBV7-2 and TRBJ2-7; TRBD2 might be the D (5 bases). The V and J ends lost 0 bases and 6 bases respectively, with 12 bases between them. Germline V lookup: CDR1 SGHTA, CDR2 FQGNSA. The CDR3 has 14 amino acids. The CDR3 sequence is CASSLAGSGVEQYF. The CDR3 DNA reads TGTGCCAGCAGCTTAGCGGGATCCGGGGTCGAGCAGTACTTC.

This sequence joins TRBV28 and TRBJ1-1; tentative D call: TRBD1 (5 bases). Trimming stripped 5 bases from V and 1 base from J, with 8 bases between. The CDR3 totals 13 residues. From germline, CDR1 is MDHEN and CDR2 SYDVKM. The CDR3 nucleotides read TGTGCCAGCAGTACGACAGCGAACACTGAAGCTTTCTTT. Protein product: CASSTTANTEAFF. Full variable domain (outside the CDR3, taken from reference TRBV28 and TRBJ1-1): DVKVTQSSRYLVKRTGEKVFLECVQDMDHENMFWYRQDPGLGLRLIYFSYDVKMKEKGDIPEGYSVSREKKERFSLILESASTNQTSMYLCASSTTANTEAFFGQGTRLTVV.

The chain joins TRBV19 to TRBJ1-2; D might be TRBD1 (5 bases). V was pared by 6 bases and J by 8 bases, with 19 bases between. The CDR3 runs to 14 residues. CDR1 is LNHDA, CDR2 SQIVND, per germline (reference sequence). CDR3 in amino acids: CASSQGRRGEGYTF. The CDR3 DNA follows: TGTGCCAGTAGCCAGGGACGTCGGGGGGAAGGCTACACCTTC. Full variable domain (remainder filled in from reference TRBV19 and TRBJ1-2): DGGITQSPKYLFRKEGQNVTLSCEQNLNHDAMYWYRQDPGQGLRLIYYSQIVNDFQKGDIAEGYSVSREKKESFPLTVTSAQKNPTAFYLCASSQGRRGEGYTFGSGTRLTVV.

This clone was detected only once. The genes are TRBV5-5 and TRBJ1-1, with 11 bases matching TRBD1. The CDR3 totals 19 residues. Germline CDR1 and CDR2: SGHKS and YYEKEE (reference sequence). V was pared by 5 bases and J by 1 base, with 16 bases of the junction left unmatched. CDR3 amino acids: CASRSALGQGVARNTEAFF. In nucleotides, the CDR3 is TGTGCCAGCAGATCCGCGCTGGGACAGGGGGTAGCTCGGAACACTGAAGCTTTCTTT.

The chain is built from TRBV7-9 and TRBJ2-3; no firm D call. With 0 bases removed from V and 3 bases from J, the gap between germline ends came to 4 bases. The CDR3 has 13 amino acids. Germline values: CDR1 SEHNR, CDR2 FQNEAQ (reference sequence). The CDR3 protein is CASSLALTDTQYF. As DNA, the CDR3 is TGTGCCAGCAGCTTAGCGCTAACAGATACGCAGTATTTT.

This chain's CDR3 is CASSQEARSYEQYF. CDR3 in DNA: TGCGCCAGCAGCCAAGAGGCTAGGTCCTACGAGCAGTACTTC. This chain connects TRBV4-3 to TRBJ2-7; D gene unclear. Germline CDR1 and CDR2: LGHNA and YSLEER. The CDR3 totals 14 residues. V was clipped by 0 bases and J by 1 base, with 7 bases between them.

The gene calls are TRBV21-1 and TRBJ2-3; the D call of TRBD2 is as the table states it, not checked on the DNA. TRBV21-1 is an annotated pseudogene. This CDR3 is 18 amino acids long. DNA of the CDR3: TGTGCCAGCAGCTCCCAACGGACTAGCGGAGGGGGCACAGATACGCAGTATTTT. As protein: CASSSQRTSGGGTDTQYF.

This clone turned up a few times. The V call is TRBV29-1, the J call TRBJ2-7; 13 positions match TRBD2. Looked up from germline, CDR1 is SQVTM and CDR2 is ANQGSEA. The CDR3 length is 13 residues. V shed 7 bases and J 5 bases; nucleotides not matched to a gene: 5. In DNA, the CDR3 is TGCAGCGCAATGGGACTAGCGGGGCACGAGCAGTACTTC. Translated: CSAMGLAGHEQYF.

The chain joins TRBV5-1 to TRBJ1-3, with 12 nucleotides matching TRBD1. Germline values: CDR1 SGHRS, CDR2 YFSETQ. V dropped 3 bases and J dropped 2; count of bases not matched to a gene: 6. The CDR3 runs to 17 residues. The CDR3 region is CASSSKGTGGTGNTIYF. The CDR3 nucleotides read TGCGCCAGCAGCTCGAAAGGGACAGGGGGCACTGGAAACACCATATATTTT.

This chain uses TRBV18 with TRBJ2-5, with TRBD1 matching over 7 bases. The germline gives CDR1 KGHSH, CDR2 LQKENI. J lost 2 bases, V lost 2 bases, and 5 bases had no gene match. The CDR3 length is 15 residues. The CDR3 here is CASSPRTGSQETQYF. The CDR3 region has the DNA TGTGCCAGCTCACCAAGGACAGGCTCTCAAGAGACCCAGTACTTC.

The chain links TRBV6-5 to TRBJ1-5; D not certain. This CDR3 has 13 residues. Germline CDR1 is MNHEY and CDR2 is SVGAGI. Trimming stripped 6 bases from V and 6 bases from J, with 12 bases between. DNA of the CDR3: TGTGCCAGCAGCTCCCCTGGTAGTCAGCCCCAGCATTTT. The encoded protein is CASSSPGSQPQHF.

The chain combines TRBV28 with TRBJ2-2; a weak D match, TRBD1 (6 bases). Trimming took off 1 base at V and 1 base at J, with 10 bases between the two ends. The CDR3 is 16 residues long. Germline V gives CDR1 MDHEN, CDR2 SYDVKM. CDR3 amino acids: CASSLYVTGNTGELFF. The DNA of the CDR3 is TGTGCCAGCAGTTTATATGTGACAGGGAACACCGGGGAGCTGTTTTTT.

This chain joins TRBV5-4 and TRBJ2-7; a possible D gene is TRBD1 (6 bases). V was cut by 4 bases and J by 7 bases, with 27 bases left in between. The CDR3 consists of 17 residues. Germline CDR1 SGHNT, CDR2 YYREEE (reference sequence). CDR3: CASSASSTGLAAREQYF. CDR3 DNA sequence: TGTGCCAGCAGCGCTAGTTCGACAGGCCTCGCCGCGAGAGAGCAGTACTTC.

A note on this clone: The junction differs from germline at one of its ends, possibly a read error. The V and J genes are TRBV20-1 and TRBJ1-4; possible D gene TRBD1, 5 bases. The CDR3 runs to 13 residues. Germline V gene data show CDR1 as DFQATT and CDR2 as SNEGSKA (reference sequence). The CDR3 spells CSASKTSDRKLFF. CDR3 DNA: TGCAGCGCTAGTAAGACGTCAGACAGAAAACTGTTTTTT.

The V and J genes are TRBV5-1 and TRBJ1-6, with D maybe TRBD1 (5 bases). The V and J ends lost 4 bases and 9 bases respectively, with 14 bases between them. This CDR3 comprises 14 residues. Germline V gene data show CDR1 as SGHRS and CDR2 as YFSETQ. CDR3 DNA sequence: TGCGCCAGCAGCGCGGGACGCGGCCGTTCACCCCTCCACTTT. Protein sequence: CASSAGRGRSPLHF.